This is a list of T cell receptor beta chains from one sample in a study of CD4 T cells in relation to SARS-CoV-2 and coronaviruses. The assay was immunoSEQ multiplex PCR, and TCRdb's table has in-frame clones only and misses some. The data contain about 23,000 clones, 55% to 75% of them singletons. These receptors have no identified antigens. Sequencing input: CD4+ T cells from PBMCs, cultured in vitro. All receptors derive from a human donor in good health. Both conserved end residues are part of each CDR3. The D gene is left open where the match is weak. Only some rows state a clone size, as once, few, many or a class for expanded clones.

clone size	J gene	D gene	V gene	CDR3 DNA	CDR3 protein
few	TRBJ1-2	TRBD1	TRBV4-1	TGCGCCAGCAGCCAAGATACCTGGGACAGGGCGGAGTATAGCTACACCTTC	CASSQDTWDRAEYSYTF
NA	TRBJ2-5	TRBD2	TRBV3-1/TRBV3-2	TGTGCCAGCAGCCAAGGCCTGTTCGGTAGGACTAGCGAAGAGACCCAGTACTTC	CASSQGLFGRTSEETQYF
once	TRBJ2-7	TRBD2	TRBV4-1	TGCGCCAGCAGCCCTCAAAGCGGGGGGACCTACGAGCAGTACTTC	CASSPQSGGTYEQYF
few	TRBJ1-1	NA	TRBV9	TGTGCCAGCAGCCCGTGGACAGTGAGCACTGAAGCTTTCTTT	CASSPWTVSTEAFF
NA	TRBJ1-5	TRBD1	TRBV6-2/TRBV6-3	TGTGCCAGCAGTCGGGACAGGGGGCAAGATAGCAATCAGCCCCAGCATTTT	CASSRDRGQDSNQPQHF
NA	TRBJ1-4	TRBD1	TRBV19	TGTGCCAGTAGGCAGACGGGACAGGGTGGCGAAAAACTGTTTTTT	CASRQTGQGGEKLFF
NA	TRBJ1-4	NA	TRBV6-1	TGTGCCAGCAGTGAAGGGCACGGGATTGAAAAACTGTTTTTT	CASSEGHGIEKLFF
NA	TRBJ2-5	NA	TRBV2	TGTGCCAGCAGTGACAATGGGGGTGGTGAGACCCAGTACTTC	CASSDNGGGETQYF
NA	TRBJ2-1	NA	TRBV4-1	TGCGCCAGCAGCCCCAGAGGGGTACTCGGGCTCGATGAGCAGTTCTTC	CASSPRGVLGLDEQFF
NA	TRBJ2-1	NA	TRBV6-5	TGTGCCAGCAGTTACAGGGGTGAGCAGTTCTTC	CASSYRGEQFF
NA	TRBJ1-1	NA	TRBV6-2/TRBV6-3	TGTGCCAGCAGTTCAATACAGGCGAACACTGAAGCTTTCTTT	CASSSIQANTEAFF
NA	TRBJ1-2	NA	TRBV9	TGTGCCAGCGGAGGGACGCCCGACGGGGGCTACACCTTC	CASGGTPDGGYTF
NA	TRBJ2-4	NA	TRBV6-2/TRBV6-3	TGTGCCAGCAGTTCCCCTCCCGGGACACTCGAAAACATTCAGTACTTC	CASSSPPGTLENIQYF
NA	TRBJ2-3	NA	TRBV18	TGTGCCAGCTCACCACGGGAAGATACGCAGTATTTT	CASSPREDTQYF
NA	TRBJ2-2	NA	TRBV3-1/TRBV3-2	TGTGCCAGCAGCCATGTTGGGGGGCGCGCCACCGGGGAGCTGTTTTTT	CASSHVGGRATGELFF
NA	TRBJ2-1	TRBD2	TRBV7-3	TGTGCCAGCAGCCTCACTGCGGGACTATATGAGCAGTTCTTC	CASSLTAGLYEQFF
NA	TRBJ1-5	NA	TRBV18	TGTGCCAGCTCACCACAGGGAGACAATCAGCCCCAGCATTTT	CASSPQGDNQPQHF
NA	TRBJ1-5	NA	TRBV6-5	TGTGCCAGCATATCGGAAAGGGGAGGCAATCAGCCCCAGCATTTT	CASISERGGNQPQHF
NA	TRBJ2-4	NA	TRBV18	TGTGCCAGCTCACCAGGGCAGGGGAGGGACATTCAGTACTTC	CASSPGQGRDIQYF
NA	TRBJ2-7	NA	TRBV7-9	TGTGCCAGCAGCCAGGACAGTTCCAAGCAGTACTTC	CASSQDSSKQYF
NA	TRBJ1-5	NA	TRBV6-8	TGTGCCAGCAGTTACCTCATGAGCAATCAGCCCCAGCATTTT	CASSYLMSNQPQHF
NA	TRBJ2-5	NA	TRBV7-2	TGTGCCAGCAGCCCACCCCCGGGCCAAGAGACCCAGTACTTC	CASSPPPGQETQYF
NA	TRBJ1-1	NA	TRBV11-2	TGTGCCAGCAGCCTACACCCCGGGGCGTTTGGCACTGAAGCTTTCTTT	CASSLHPGAFGTEAFF
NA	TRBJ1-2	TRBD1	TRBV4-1	TGCGCCAGCAGCCAAGTCCTTCCCGGACAGGTCCTCTATGGCTACACCTTC	CASSQVLPGQVLYGYTF
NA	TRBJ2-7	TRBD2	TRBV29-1	TGCAGCGCCCATGGTCGGGAGGGGGGCTACGAGCAGTACTTC	CSAHGREGGYEQYF
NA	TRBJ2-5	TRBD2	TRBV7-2	TGTGCCAGCAGCTCCCCCGTTAAGGGGCTAGCGGGGGTGAAGACCCAGTACTTC	CASSSPVKGLAGVKTQYF
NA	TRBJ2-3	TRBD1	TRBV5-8	TGTGCCAGCAGCTTGGTGAAGGGGGCCCGCACAGATACGCAGTATTTT	CASSLVKGARTDTQYF
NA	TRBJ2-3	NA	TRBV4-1	TGCGCCAGCAGCCAAGATGGGGGTTACACAGATACGCAGTATTTT	CASSQDGGYTDTQYF
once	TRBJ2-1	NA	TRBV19	TGTGCCAGTACCATAGGAGGGGGCCCCTACAATGAGCAGTTCTTC	CASTIGGGPYNEQFF
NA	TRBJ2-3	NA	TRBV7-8	TGTGCCAGCAGCCTGGAGGGCATACTAGCCGCCGGCACAGATACGCAGTATTTT	CASSLEGILAAGTDTQYF
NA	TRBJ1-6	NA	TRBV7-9	TGTGCCAGCAGCCCCGACGGAATTAATTCACCCCTCCACTTT	CASSPDGINSPLHF
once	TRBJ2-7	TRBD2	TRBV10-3	TGTGCCACAACTAGCGGGGGTCTCGACGAGCAGTACTTC	CATTSGGLDEQYF
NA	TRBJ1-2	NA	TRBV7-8	TGTGCCAGCAGCCCCCCGCGTTTGCCAGCCTATGGCTACACCTTC	CASSPPRLPAYGYTF
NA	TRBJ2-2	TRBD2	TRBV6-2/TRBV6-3	TGTGCCAGCAGTTTACCGGGACTAGCGGCGAACACCGGGGAGCTGTTTTTT	CASSLPGLAANTGELFF